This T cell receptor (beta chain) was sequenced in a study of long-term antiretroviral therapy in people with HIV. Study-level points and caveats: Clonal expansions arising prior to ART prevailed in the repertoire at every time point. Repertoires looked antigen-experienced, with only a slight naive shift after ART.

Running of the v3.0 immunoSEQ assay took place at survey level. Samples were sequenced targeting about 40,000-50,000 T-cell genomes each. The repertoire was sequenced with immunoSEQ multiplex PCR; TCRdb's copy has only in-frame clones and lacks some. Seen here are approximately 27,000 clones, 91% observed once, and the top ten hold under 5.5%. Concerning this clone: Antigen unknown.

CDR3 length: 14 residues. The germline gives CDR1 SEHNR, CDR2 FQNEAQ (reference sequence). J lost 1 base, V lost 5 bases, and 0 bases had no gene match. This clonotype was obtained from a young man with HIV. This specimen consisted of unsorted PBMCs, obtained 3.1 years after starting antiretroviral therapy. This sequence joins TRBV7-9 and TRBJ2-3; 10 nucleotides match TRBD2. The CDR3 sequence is CASSTSGGTDTQYF. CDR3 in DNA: TGTGCCAGCAGCACTAGCGGGGGCACAGATACGCAGTATTTT.